These T cell receptor beta chains were read from a single sample in a study of identical twins. TCRdb called the 5' RACE reads again in MiXCR, with one record for every CDR3 protein. Found here are 500,000 to 550,000 distinct CDR3 sequences, about 22% of them singletons; the top ten hold approximately 0.5%. A further study also used this sample, focusing on yellow fever vaccine responses in identical twins.

The specimen sequenced was CD4+ T cells sorted from blood. The source is a woman between 18 and 29 years old in good health. CDR3s include the opening cysteine and the closing phenylalanine or tryptophan. Each record gives: J gene, D gene, clone size, V gene, CDR3 DNA, CDR3 protein. The D gene is left open where the match is weak. The size of a clone is reported for some rows only, either as once, few or many, or as a class for expanded clones.

TRBJ2-7 | - | few | TRBV10-3 | TGTGCCATCAGTGAGTCCCGTTCCTACGAGCAGTACTTC | CAISESRSYEQYF
TRBJ2-3 | TRBD1 | few | TRBV29-1 | TGCAGCGTTTCCGGGACAGTAAGCACAGATACGCAGTATTTT | CSVSGTVSTDTQYF
TRBJ1-5 | TRBD1 | few | TRBV11-2 | TGTGCCAGCAGCCTAAGCACCGGGACAGGGAACGAACAGCCCCAGCATTTT | CASSLSTGTGNEQPQHF
TRBJ2-6 | - | - | TRBV6-2/TRBV6-3 | TGTGCCAGCAGCCGGGCCTCCGGGGCCAACGTCCTGACTTTC | CASSRASGANVLTF
TRBJ2-2 | TRBD1 | many | TRBV5-1 | TGCGCCAGCAGCAAGGAGGGACAGGTCAACACCGGGGAGCTGTTTTTT | CASSKEGQVNTGELFF
TRBJ2-1 | - | few | TRBV7-9 | TGTGCCAGCAGCTTACGAGAGGGGCTTCCCAATGAGCAGTTCTTC | CASSLREGLPNEQFF
TRBJ1-1 | - | - | TRBV9 | TGTGCCAGCAGCGTAGCTCAGGGTGAAGCTTTCTTT | CASSVAQGEAFF
TRBJ2-7 | TRBD2 | - | TRBV5-1 | TGCGCCAGCAGCTTTGGGAGGGAGCGCTCCTACGAGCAGTACTTC | CASSFGRERSYEQYF
TRBJ2-5 | - | - | TRBV11-2 | TGTGCCAGCAGCCCACCCTCCCAGAGACAAGAGACCCAGTACTTC | CASSPPSQRQETQYF
TRBJ2-5 | - | - | TRBV6-2/TRBV6-3 | TGTGCCAGCAGTTACTCGATAGGGTTTCAAGAGACCCAGTACTTC | CASSYSIGFQETQYF
TRBJ2-1 | - | few | TRBV7-9 | TGTGCCAGCAGCGTGTTTGGCGGGAACCCCTCCAATGAGCAGTTCTTC | CASSVFGGNPSNEQFF
TRBJ2-1 | - | - | TRBV7-6 | TGTGCCAGCAGCTTAGCCGGGGGCCCGATTGAGCAGTTCTTC | CASSLAGGPIEQFF
TRBJ1-1 | - | few | TRBV6-1 | TGTGCCAGCAGCAGTGACAGATACACTGAAGCTTTCTTT | CASSSDRYTEAFF
TRBJ2-7 | TRBD1 | few | TRBV7-8 | TGTGCCAGCAGCTTGGGACAGAGGATCTACGAGCAGTACTTC | CASSLGQRIYEQYF
TRBJ2-1 | - | - | TRBV5-1 | TGCGCCAGCAGCTTTAACGGGCCCAATGAGCAGTTCTTC | CASSFNGPNEQFF
TRBJ1-1 | - | few | TRBV5-1 | TGCGCCAGCAGCTTCGGGAGGAAAGAAGCTTTCTTT | CASSFGRKEAFF
TRBJ2-4 | - | - | TRBV21-1 | TGTGCCAGCAGCAAATCGGAGGAACCCACCATTGACATTCAGTACTTC | CASSKSEEPTIDIQYF
TRBJ2-2 | - | few | TRBV28 | TGTGCCAGCTGGGGGCGGGGCACCGGGGAGCTGTTTTTT | CASWGRGTGELFF
TRBJ2-7 | - | - | TRBV20-1 | TGCAGTGCTAGAGATCCAGGGGCCTACGAGCAGTACTTC | CSARDPGAYEQYF
TRBJ2-7 | - | few | TRBV5-6 | TGTGCCAGCAGCTTGGCCCCAGGGGATCCCTACGAGCAGTACTTC | CASSLAPGDPYEQYF
TRBJ1-1 | - | - | TRBV10-3 | TGTGCCATTTCCAGCCGGGAGGGGAGGAACACTGAAGCTTTCTTT | CAISSREGRNTEAFF
TRBJ1-6 | - | - | TRBV20-1 | TGCAGTGCTAGAGATGAGGTTTCACCCCTCCACTTT | CSARDEVSPLHF
TRBJ1-3 | TRBD1 | few | TRBV5-1 | TGCGCCAGCAAAGGGGGCTACTCTGGAAACACCATATATTTT | CASKGGYSGNTIYF
TRBJ2-1 | TRBD2 | few | TRBV12-3/TRBV12-4 | TGTGCCAGCAGACCTCCGGGACTAGTAACCTACAATGAGCAGTTCTTC | CASRPPGLVTYNEQFF
TRBJ1-2 | - | - | TRBV11-2 | TGTGCCAGCAGCTTAGATATATCAGACCACTATGGCTACACCTTC | CASSLDISDHYGYTF
TRBJ2-7 | - | few | TRBV5-1 | TGCGCCAGCAGCTTGGGCGGGACCCAGACCTACGAGCAGTACTTC | CASSLGGTQTYEQYF
TRBJ2-3 | - | - | TRBV12-3/TRBV12-4 | TGTGCCAGCAGGTTCGAGGCGACTAGCACAGATACGCAGTATTTT | CASRFEATSTDTQYF
TRBJ2-2 | - | few | TRBV5-1 | TGCGCCAGCAGCTTGTACGGGACAAACACCGGGGAGCTGTTTTTT | CASSLYGTNTGELFF
TRBJ2-3 | - | few | TRBV7-9 | TGTGCCAGCAGCTTAGCTAGCGGCCTCACAGATACGCAGTATTTT | CASSLASGLTDTQYF
TRBJ2-1 | TRBD1 | once | TRBV2 | TGTGCCAGCAGCTCGGGACAGGGGGCGGACAATGAGCAGTTCTTC | CASSSGQGADNEQFF
TRBJ2-5 | TRBD1 | many | TRBV5-1 | TGCGCCAGCTCAACAGGGGGCGGAGAGACCCAGTACTTC | CASSTGGGETQYF
TRBJ1-4 | - | few | TRBV12-3/TRBV12-4 | TGTGCCAGCAGTATCAGGGAGAACTATGAAAAACTGTTTTTT | CASSIRENYEKLFF
TRBJ2-3 | - | - | TRBV4-1 | TGCGCCAGCAGCCAAGATCAGCAGGGCCAGACAGATACGCAGTATTTT | CASSQDQQGQTDTQYF
TRBJ1-2 | - | - | TRBV28 | TGTGCCAGCAGTTTAGCGCTGGGACATAACTATGGCTACACCTTC | CASSLALGHNYGYTF
TRBJ2-7 | TRBD1 | - | TRBV28 | TGTGCCAGCAGCAAGACAGGGGTCAAGTTCGGGGAGCAGTACTTC | CASSKTGVKFGEQYF
TRBJ2-7 | TRBD1 | - | TRBV5-1 | TGCGCCAGCAGCTTCGGGACAGGGGGCGAAAGGAGCTCCTACGAGCAGTACTTC | CASSFGTGGERSSYEQYF
TRBJ2-1 | - | - | TRBV27 | TGTGCCAGCAGTCCAGACATCAGCTCCTACAATGAGCAGTTCTTC | CASSPDISSYNEQFF
TRBJ1-1 | TRBD1 | - | TRBV15 | TGTGCCACCAGCGGACAGGGGGTGAACACTGAAGCTTTCTTT | CATSGQGVNTEAFF
TRBJ2-5 | TRBD2 | - | TRBV10-3 | TGTGCCAGCGGGGGACTAGGGGTCCAAGAGACCCAGTACTTC | CASGGLGVQETQYF
TRBJ2-5 | TRBD2 | few | TRBV12-3/TRBV12-4 | TGTGCCAGCAGGACCGGGACTAGCGGGGGCCAAGAGACCCAGTACTTC | CASRTGTSGGQETQYF
TRBJ2-2 | TRBD2 | - | TRBV27 | TGTGCCAGCAGTTCCACGGGACTAGCGGGAGGGACAAACACCGGGGAGCTGTTTTTT | CASSSTGLAGGTNTGELFF
TRBJ1-5 | TRBD1 | - | TRBV7-8 | TGTGCCAGCAGCCCCACAGGGGGTGTGCAGCCCCAGCATTTT | CASSPTGGVQPQHF
TRBJ2-1 | TRBD2 | - | TRBV27 | TGTGCCAGCAGCGGGGTGGTAGCGGGAGGTAGCCATGAGCAGTTCTTC | CASSGVVAGGSHEQFF
TRBJ2-1 | TRBD1 | - | TRBV10-2 | TGCGCCAGCAGGAGGCGGACAGGGGAAAAGGGGTACAATGAGCAGTTCTTC | CASRRRTGEKGYNEQFF
TRBJ2-3 | TRBD2 | many | TRBV4-1 | TGCGCCAGCGGGCATCTAGCGGGGGGGTGGGGCACAGATACGCAGTATTTT | CASGHLAGGWGTDTQYF
TRBJ1-5 | TRBD1 | few | TRBV20-1 | TGCAGTGCTAGAGATAACAGGGGGGGTAGCAATCAGCCCCAGCATTTT | CSARDNRGGSNQPQHF
TRBJ2-3 | - | few | TRBV5-1 | TGCGCCAGCACGGACAGCAGTAGAACGCAGTATTTT | CASTDSSRTQYF
TRBJ1-3 | - | - | TRBV7-9 | TGTGCCAGCAGCTCCATCCCGTCTGCGGGCTCTGGAAACACCATATATTTT | CASSSIPSAGSGNTIYF
TRBJ2-1 | - | - | TRBV5-1 | TGCGCCAGCAGCTTGGCCTCGGAGCGGAAATACAATGAGCAGTTCTTC | CASSLASERKYNEQFF
TRBJ2-7 | TRBD2 | few | TRBV20-1 | TGCAGTGCCGCATCTAGCGGGAGGACGGGGGAGCAGTACTTC | CSAASSGRTGEQYF
TRBJ2-5 | - | - | TRBV2 | TGTGCCAGCAGTGAGGGGGTTGTAGAGACCCAGTACTTC | CASSEGVVETQYF
TRBJ1-6 | TRBD1 | few | TRBV12-3/TRBV12-4 | TGTGCCAGCAGGGGGGGACAGGGTCACAATTCACCCCTCCACTTT | CASRGGQGHNSPLHF
TRBJ2-1 | - | few | TRBV7-2 | TGTGCCAGCAATAATCGGGACCAGAGGAATGAGCAGTTCTTC | CASNNRDQRNEQFF